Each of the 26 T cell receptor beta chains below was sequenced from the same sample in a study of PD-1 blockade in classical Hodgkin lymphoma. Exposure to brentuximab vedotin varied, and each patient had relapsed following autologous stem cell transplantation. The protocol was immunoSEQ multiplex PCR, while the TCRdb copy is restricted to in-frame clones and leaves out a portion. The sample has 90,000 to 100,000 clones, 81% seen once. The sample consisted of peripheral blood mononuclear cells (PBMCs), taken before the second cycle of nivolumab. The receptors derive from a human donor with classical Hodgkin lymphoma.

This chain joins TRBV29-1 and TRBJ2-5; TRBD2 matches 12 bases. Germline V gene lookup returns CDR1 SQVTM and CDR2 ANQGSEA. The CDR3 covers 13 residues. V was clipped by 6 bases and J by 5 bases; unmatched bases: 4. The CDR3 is CSVGTSGRETQYF. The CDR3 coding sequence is TGCAGCGTCGGGACTAGCGGGCGGGAGACCCAGTACTTC. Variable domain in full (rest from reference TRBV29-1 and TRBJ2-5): SAVISQKPSRDICQRGTSLTIQCQVDSQVTMMFWYRQQPGQSLTLIATANQGSEATYESGFVIDKFPISRPNLTFSTLTVSNMSPEDSSIYLCSVGTSGRETQYFGPGTRLLVL.

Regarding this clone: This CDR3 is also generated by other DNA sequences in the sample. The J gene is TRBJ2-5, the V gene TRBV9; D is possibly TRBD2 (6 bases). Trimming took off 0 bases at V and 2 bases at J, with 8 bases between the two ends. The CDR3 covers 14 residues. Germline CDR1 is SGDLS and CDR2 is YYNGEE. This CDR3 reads CASSVGTTQETQYF. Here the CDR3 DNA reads TGTGCCAGCAGCGTAGGGACTACTCAAGAGACCCAGTACTTC.

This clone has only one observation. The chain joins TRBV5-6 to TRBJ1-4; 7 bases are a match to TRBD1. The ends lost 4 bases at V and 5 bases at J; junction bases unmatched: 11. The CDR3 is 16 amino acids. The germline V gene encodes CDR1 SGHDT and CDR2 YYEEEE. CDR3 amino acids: CASSPQRGQLNEKLFF. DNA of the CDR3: TGTGCCAGCAGCCCCCAACGGGGACAGCTGAATGAAAAACTGTTTTTT.

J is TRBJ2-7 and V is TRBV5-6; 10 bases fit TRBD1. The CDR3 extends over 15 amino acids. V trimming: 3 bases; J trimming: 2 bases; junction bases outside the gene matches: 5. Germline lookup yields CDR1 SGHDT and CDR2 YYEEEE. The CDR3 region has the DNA TGTGCCAGCAGCTCGTCCGGGACAGGGGCCTACGAGCAGTACTTC. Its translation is CASSSSGTGAYEQYF. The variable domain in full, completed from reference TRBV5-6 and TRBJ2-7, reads DAGVTQSPTHLIKTRGQQVTLRCSPKSGHDTVSWYQQALGQGPQFIFQYYEEEERQRGNFPDRFSGHQFPNYSSELNVNALLLGDSALYLCASSSSGTGAYEQYFGPGTRLTVT.

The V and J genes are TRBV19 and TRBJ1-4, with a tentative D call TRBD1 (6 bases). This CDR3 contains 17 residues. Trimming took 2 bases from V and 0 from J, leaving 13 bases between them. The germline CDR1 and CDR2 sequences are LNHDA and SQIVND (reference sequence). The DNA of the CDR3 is TGTGCCAGTAGTATAATTCCGGGGGCAGCAACTAATGAAAAACTGTTTTTT. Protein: CASSIIPGAATNEKLFF.

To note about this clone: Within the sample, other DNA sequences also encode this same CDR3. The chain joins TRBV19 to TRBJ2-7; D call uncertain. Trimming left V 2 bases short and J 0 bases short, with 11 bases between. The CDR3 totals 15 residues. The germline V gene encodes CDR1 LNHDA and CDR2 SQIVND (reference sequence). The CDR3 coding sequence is TGTGCCAGTAGTATATCAGGCCTCCTCTCCTACGAGCAGTACTTC. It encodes CASSISGLLSYEQYF.

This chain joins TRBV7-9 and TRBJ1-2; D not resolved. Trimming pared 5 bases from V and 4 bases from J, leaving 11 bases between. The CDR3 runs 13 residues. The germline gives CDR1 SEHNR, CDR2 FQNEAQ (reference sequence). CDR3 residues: CASSPTPIYGYTF. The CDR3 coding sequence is TGTGCCAGCAGCCCGACACCTATCTATGGCTACACCTTC.

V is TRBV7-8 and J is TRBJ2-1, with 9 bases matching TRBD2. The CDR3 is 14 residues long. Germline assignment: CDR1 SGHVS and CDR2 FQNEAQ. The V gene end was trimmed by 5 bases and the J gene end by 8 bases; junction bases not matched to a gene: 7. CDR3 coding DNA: TGTGCCAGCAGCCCCCCGGGACTAGCCCATGAGCAGTTCTTC. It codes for CASSPPGLAHEQFF.

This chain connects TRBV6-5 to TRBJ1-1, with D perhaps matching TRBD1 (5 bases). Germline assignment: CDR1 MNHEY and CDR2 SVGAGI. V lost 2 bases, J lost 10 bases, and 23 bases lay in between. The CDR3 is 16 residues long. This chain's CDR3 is CASSYPSASEGKGAFF. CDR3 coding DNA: TGTGCCAGCAGTTACCCGTCTGCTTCAGAGGGGAAGGGAGCTTTCTTT.

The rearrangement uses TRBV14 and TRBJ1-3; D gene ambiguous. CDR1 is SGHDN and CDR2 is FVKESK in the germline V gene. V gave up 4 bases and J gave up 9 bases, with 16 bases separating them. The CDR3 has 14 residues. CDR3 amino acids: CASSPPGIEATIYF. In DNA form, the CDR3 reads TGTGCCAGCAGCCCCCCGGGGATAGAGGCCACCATATATTTT.

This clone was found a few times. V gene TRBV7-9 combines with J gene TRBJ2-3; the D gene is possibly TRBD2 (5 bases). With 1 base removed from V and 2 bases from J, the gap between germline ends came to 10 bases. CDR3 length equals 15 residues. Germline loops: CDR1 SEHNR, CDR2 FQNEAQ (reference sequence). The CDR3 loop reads CASSLGERNTDTQYF. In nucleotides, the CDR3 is TGTGCCAGCAGCTTAGGGGAGCGGAACACAGATACGCAGTATTTT.

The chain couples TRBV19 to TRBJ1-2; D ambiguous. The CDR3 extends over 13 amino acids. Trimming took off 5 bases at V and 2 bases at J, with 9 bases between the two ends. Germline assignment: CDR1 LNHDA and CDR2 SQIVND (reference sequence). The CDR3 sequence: CASSWAGNYGYTF. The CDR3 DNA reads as TGTGCCAGTAGTTGGGCAGGAAACTATGGCTACACCTTC. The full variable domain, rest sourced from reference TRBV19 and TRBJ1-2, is DGGITQSPKYLFRKEGQNVTLSCEQNLNHDAMYWYRQDPGQGLRLIYYSQIVNDFQKGDIAEGYSVSREKKESFPLTVTSAQKNPTAFYLCASSWAGNYGYTFGSGTRLTVV.

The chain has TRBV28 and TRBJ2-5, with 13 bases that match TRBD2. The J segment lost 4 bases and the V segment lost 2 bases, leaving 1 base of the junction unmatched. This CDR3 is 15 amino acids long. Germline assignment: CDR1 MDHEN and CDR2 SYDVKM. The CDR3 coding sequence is TGTGCCAGCAGTTTAACTAGCGGGAGGGTAGAGACCCAGTACTTC. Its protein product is CASSLTSGRVETQYF. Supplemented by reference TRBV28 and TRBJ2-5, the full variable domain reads DVKVTQSSRYLVKRTGEKVFLECVQDMDHENMFWYRQDPGLGLRLIYFSYDVKMKEKGDIPEGYSVSREKKERFSLILESASTNQTSMYLCASSLTSGRVETQYFGPGTRLLVL.

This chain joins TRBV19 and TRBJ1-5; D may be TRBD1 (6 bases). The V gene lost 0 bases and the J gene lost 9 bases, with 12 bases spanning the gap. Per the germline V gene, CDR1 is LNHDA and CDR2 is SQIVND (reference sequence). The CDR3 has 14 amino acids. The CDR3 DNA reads TGTGCCAGTAGTATAGAGGCCCCACAGGGGCCCCAGCATTTT. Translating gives CASSIEAPQGPQHF.

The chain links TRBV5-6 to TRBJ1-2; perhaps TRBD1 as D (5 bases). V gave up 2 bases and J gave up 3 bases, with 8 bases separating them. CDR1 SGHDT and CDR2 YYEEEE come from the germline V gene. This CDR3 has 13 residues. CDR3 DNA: TGTGCCAGCAGCTTTTTGACAGACTATGGCTACACCTTC. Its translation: CASSFLTDYGYTF.

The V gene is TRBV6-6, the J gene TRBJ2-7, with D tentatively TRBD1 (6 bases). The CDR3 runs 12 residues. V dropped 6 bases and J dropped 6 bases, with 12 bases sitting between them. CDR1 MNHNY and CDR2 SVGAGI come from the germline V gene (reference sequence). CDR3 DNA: TGTGCCAGCAGACAGGGAAGTGGCGAGCAGTACTTC. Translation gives CASRQGSGEQYF.

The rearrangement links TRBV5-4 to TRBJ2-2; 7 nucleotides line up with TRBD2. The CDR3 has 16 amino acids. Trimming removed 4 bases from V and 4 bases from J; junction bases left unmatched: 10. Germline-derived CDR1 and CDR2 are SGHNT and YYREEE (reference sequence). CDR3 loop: CASSPTAGVRTGELFF. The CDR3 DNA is TGTGCCAGCAGCCCGACGGCGGGAGTACGCACCGGGGAGCTGTTTTTT.

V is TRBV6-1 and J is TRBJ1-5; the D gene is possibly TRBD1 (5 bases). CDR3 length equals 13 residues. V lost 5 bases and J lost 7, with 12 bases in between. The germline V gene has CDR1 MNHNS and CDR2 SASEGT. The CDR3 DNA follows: TGTGCCAGCAGTCAAAGCTGGGGCCAGCCCCAGCATTTT. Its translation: CASSQSWGQPQHF.

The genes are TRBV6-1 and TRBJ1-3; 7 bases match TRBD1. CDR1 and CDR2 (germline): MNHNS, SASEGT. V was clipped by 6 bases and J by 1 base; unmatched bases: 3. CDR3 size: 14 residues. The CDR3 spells CASRLQGSGNTIYF. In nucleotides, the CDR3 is TGTGCCAGCAGATTACAGGGGTCTGGAAACACCATATATTTT.

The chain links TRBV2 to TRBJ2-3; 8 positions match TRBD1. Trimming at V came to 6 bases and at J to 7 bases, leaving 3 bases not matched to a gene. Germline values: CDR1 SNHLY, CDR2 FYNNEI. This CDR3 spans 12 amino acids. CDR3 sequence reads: CASRDRDHTQYF. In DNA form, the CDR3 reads TGTGCCAGCAGGGACAGGGATCATACGCAGTATTTT.

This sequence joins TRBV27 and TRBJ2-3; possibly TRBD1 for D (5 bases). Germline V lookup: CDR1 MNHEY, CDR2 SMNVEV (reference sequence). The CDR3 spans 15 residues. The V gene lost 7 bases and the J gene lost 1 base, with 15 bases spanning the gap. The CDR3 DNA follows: TGTGCCAGCAATTACCTAGGGGTGGGCACAGATACGCAGTATTTT. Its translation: CASNYLGVGTDTQYF.

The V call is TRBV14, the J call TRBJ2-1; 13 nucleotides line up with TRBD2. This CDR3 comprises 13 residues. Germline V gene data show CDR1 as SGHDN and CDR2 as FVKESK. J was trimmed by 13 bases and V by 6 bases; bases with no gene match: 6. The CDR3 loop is CASSPGLAGEQFF. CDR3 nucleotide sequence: TGTGCCAGCAGTCCTGGACTAGCGGGAGAACAGTTCTTC. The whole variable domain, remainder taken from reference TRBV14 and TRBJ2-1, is EAGVTQFPSHSVIEKGQTVTLRCDPISGHDNLYWYRRVMGKEIKFLLHFVKESKQDESGMPNNRFLAERTGGTYSTLKVQPAELEDSGVYFCASSPGLAGEQFFGPGTRLTVL.

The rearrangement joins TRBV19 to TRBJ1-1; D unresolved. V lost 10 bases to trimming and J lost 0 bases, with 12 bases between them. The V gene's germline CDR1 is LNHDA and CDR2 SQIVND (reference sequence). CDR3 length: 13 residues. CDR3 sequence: CATRTEMNTEAFF. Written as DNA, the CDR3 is TGTGCCACCCGGACGGAGATGAACACTGAAGCTTTCTTT.

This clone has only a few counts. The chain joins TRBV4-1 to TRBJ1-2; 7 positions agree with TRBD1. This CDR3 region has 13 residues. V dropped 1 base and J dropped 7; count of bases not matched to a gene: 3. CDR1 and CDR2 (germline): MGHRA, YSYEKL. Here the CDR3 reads CASSQGQGFGYTF. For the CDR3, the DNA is TGCGCCAGCAGCCAAGGACAGGGTTTTGGCTACACCTTC.

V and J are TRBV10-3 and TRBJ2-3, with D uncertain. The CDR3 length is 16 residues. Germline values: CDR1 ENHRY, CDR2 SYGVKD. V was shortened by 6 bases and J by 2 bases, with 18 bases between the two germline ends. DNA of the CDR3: TGTGCCATCAGCCGAAATGGGCCCTCGTCCACAGATACGCAGTATTTT. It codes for CAISRNGPSSTDTQYF.

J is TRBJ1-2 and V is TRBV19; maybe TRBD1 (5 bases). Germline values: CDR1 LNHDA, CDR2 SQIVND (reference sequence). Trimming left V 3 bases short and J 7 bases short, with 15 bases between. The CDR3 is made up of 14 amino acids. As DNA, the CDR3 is TGTGCCAGTAGTATGAACTCAGGGTCTGGTGGCTACACCTTC. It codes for CASSMNSGSGGYTF. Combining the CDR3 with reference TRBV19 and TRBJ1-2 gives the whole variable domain DGGITQSPKYLFRKEGQNVTLSCEQNLNHDAMYWYRQDPGQGLRLIYYSQIVNDFQKGDIAEGYSVSREKKESFPLTVTSAQKNPTAFYLCASSMNSGSGGYTFGSGTRLTVV.